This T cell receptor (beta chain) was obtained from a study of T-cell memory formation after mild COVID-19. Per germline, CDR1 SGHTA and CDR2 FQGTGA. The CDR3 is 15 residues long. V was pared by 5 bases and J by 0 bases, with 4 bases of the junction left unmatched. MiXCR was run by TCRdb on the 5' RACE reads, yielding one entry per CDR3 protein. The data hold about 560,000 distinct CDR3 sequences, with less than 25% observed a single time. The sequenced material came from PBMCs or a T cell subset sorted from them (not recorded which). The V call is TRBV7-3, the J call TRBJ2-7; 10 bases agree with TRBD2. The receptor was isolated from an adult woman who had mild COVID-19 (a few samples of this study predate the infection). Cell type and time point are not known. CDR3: CASSASGRGSYEQYF. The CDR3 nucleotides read TGTGCCAGCAGCGCAAGCGGGAGGGGCTCCTACGAGCAGTACTTC.